This is a list of T cell receptor beta chains from one sample in a study of neurological immune-mediated disorders. TCRdb processed the 5' RACE reads anew with MiXCR; each CDR3 protein has one entry. The sample holds roughly 60,000 distinct CDR3 sequences, less than 6% seen once. What was sequenced was PBMCs. The receptors were sampled from a woman in her fifties or sixties with multiple sclerosis. Both conserved end residues are part of each CDR3. D genes are given only for firm matches. Only some rows state a clone size, as once, few, many or a class for expanded clones.

-	TRBV20-1	TRBJ2-2	medium-sized	CSARDRVRADTGELFF	TGCAGTGCTAGAGATCGGGTGAGGGCGGACACCGGGGAGCTGTTTTTT
TRBD1	TRBV5-1	TRBJ1-4	many	CASSLVGTGEEKLFF	TGCGCCAGCAGCTTGGTCGGGACAGGGGAGGAAAAACTGTTTTTT
-	TRBV12-3/TRBV12-4	TRBJ1-4	many	CASSLAGVMTNEKLFF	TGTGCCAGCAGTTTAGCAGGGGTGATGACTAATGAAAAACTGTTTTTT
-	TRBV7-6	TRBJ2-2	many	CASSLGLGNTGELFF	TGTGCCAGCAGCTTAGGACTAGGGAACACCGGGGAGCTGTTTTTT
-	TRBV5-1	TRBJ2-3	-	CASSLGAEPDTQYF	TGCGCCAGCAGCTTGGGGGCAGAACCAGATACGCAGTATTTT
TRBD1	TRBV4-1	TRBJ1-2	many	CASSQEPDRAHGYTF	TGCGCCAGCAGCCAAGAACCAGACAGGGCGCATGGCTACACCTTC
-	TRBV7-2	TRBJ1-1	many	CASSLEHINTEAFF	TGTGCCAGCAGCTTAGAACATATAAACACTGAAGCTTTCTTT
-	TRBV5-1	TRBJ1-4	many	CASSLEGPGYEKLFF	TGCGCCAGCAGCTTGGAAGGTCCCGGGTATGAAAAACTGTTTTTT
TRBD2	TRBV5-1	TRBJ2-5	many	CASSTPGTSGSRGETQYF	TGCGCCAGCAGCACCCCCGGGACTAGCGGCTCCCGGGGGGAGACCCAGTACTTC
-	TRBV2	TRBJ1-1	few	CASSTGSSTEAFF	TGTGCCAGCAGTACAGGGTCGAGCACTGAAGCTTTCTTT
-	TRBV20-1	TRBJ2-2	many	CSATGGEITTGELFF	TGCAGTGCTACAGGCGGAGAAATAACAACCGGGGAGCTGTTTTTT
-	TRBV6-6	TRBJ2-1	many	CASKTSGGNEQFF	TGTGCCAGCAAGACTTCCGGGGGCAATGAGCAGTTCTTC
-	TRBV29-1	TRBJ1-3	many	CSVKDWGHSGNTIYF	TGCAGCGTTAAGGATTGGGGACACTCTGGAAACACCATATATTTT
-	TRBV18	TRBJ1-2	many	CASSPLGVLGSLDGYTF	TGTGCCAGCTCACCTCTTGGGGTCCTGGGGTCTCTGGATGGCTACACCTTC
TRBD1	TRBV12-3/TRBV12-4	TRBJ2-1	-	CASTSGQAYNEQFF	TGTGCCAGCACTTCGGGACAGGCCTACAATGAGCAGTTCTTC
-	TRBV7-3	TRBJ1-6	-	CASSLTGADSPLNF	TGTGCCAGCAGCTTAACAGGGGCCGATTCACCCCTCAACTTT
-	TRBV29-1	TRBJ2-1	many	CSVQDVDSYNEQFF	TGCAGCGTCCAGGACGTAGACTCCTACAATGAGCAGTTCTTC
TRBD1	TRBV28	TRBJ2-1	-	CASSTDRGWYNEQFF	TGTGCCAGCAGCACAGACAGGGGTTGGTACAATGAGCAGTTCTTC
-	TRBV5-1	TRBJ2-7	many	CASRPTVTYEQYF	TGCGCCAGCAGACCTACAGTGACCTACGAGCAGTACTTC
TRBD1	TRBV4-3	TRBJ2-1	many	CASSQRTGDNEQFF	TGCGCCAGCAGCCAAAGGACAGGGGACAATGAGCAGTTCTTC
-	TRBV29-1	TRBJ2-1	few	CSVRNLRGNEQFF	TGCAGCGTCCGGAACCTAAGGGGTAATGAGCAGTTCTTC
-	TRBV7-9	TRBJ2-6	many	CASSLDRPGSGANVLTF	TGTGCCAGCAGCTTAGACAGACCCGGTTCTGGGGCCAACGTCCTGACTTTC
-	TRBV4-3	TRBJ1-1	many	CASSQDGPGLTEAFF	TGCGCCAGCAGCCAAGATGGGCCCGGTCTCACTGAAGCTTTCTTT